The 24 T cell receptor beta chains listed next were all sequenced from one sample in a study of T cell responses to AZD1222 COVID-19 vaccine. Measured with immunoSEQ multiplex PCR; TCRdb has only the in-frame clones, and not every one. This sample has about 130,000 clones, with 88% found just once. Sample: peripheral blood, taken on day 0 of MenACWY control vaccination. These receptors were obtained from an adult in good health.

The count of this clone is one. The chain carries TRBV7-9 and TRBJ2-2; the D call may be TRBD1 or TRBD2 (5 bases each). V gave up 6 bases and J gave up 4 bases, with 15 bases separating them. From germline, CDR1 is SEHNR and CDR2 FQNEAQ (reference sequence). This CDR3 comprises 15 residues. Written as DNA, the CDR3 is TGTGCCAGCAGTTCCGGGACGGCCACCACCGGGGAGCTGTTTTTT. This gives the protein CASSSGTATTGELFF.

The chain uses TRBV19 and TRBJ1-4; 10 bases are a match to TRBD1. The CDR3 sequence is 18 residues long. V lost 6 bases and J lost 2; bases outside the gene matches: 12. Germline CDR1 is LNHDA and CDR2 is SQIVND (reference sequence). CDR3 nucleotide sequence: TGTGCCAGTAGGGGAAGACAGGGGGCGGCCGCGACTAATGAAAAACTGTTTTTT. Protein product: CASRGRQGAAATNEKLFF.

The chain uses TRBV18 and TRBJ1-2; 8 bases are shared with TRBD1. Germline trimming cut 5 bases from V and 3 bases from J; bases unmatched to any gene: 17. The CDR3 extends over 18 amino acids. CDR1 and CDR2 (germline): KGHSH, LQKENI. The chain's CDR3 is CASSSPYLAGQAYYGYTF. The CDR3 coding sequence is TGTGCCAGCTCAAGCCCTTATTTGGCGGGACAGGCCTACTATGGCTACACCTTC.

The chain is built from TRBV28 and TRBJ1-2; D might be TRBD1 (6 bases). This CDR3 region has 13 residues. CDR1 is MDHEN, CDR2 SYDVKM, per germline. Trimming removed 6 bases at V and 4 bases at J, with 12 bases between. This CDR3 is CASSTTGPYGYTF. The DNA for the CDR3 is TGTGCCAGCAGCACCACAGGGCCCTATGGCTACACCTTC.

This chain joins TRBV10-2 and TRBJ2-6, with 7 bases matching TRBD2. The CDR3 length is 14 residues. Germline lookup yields CDR1 WSHSY and CDR2 SAAADI. Trimming removed 8 bases from V and 0 bases from J; junction bases left unmatched: 1. CDR3 bases: TGCGCCAGCGGGGACTACTCTGGGGCCAACGTCCTGACTTTC. It specifies CASGDYSGANVLTF.

This chain uses TRBV19 with TRBJ2-7, with D maybe TRBD1 (6 bases). The CDR3 is made up of 16 amino acids. V lost 3 bases and J 4 bases, leaving 19 bases between the germline ends. Germline CDR1 and CDR2: LNHDA and SQIVND (reference sequence). The DNA of the CDR3 is TGTGCCAGTAGTATCCAAAACGTCGGGACAAATTACGAGCAGTACTTC. Translation: CASSIQNVGTNYEQYF.

The chain is built from TRBV6-4 and TRBJ2-5; D possibly corresponds to TRBD2 (5 bases). Trimming left V 4 bases short and J 0 bases short, with 6 bases between. The germline V gene has CDR1 MRHNA and CDR2 SNTAGT. This CDR3 has 13 residues. The chain's CDR3 is CASSADYQETQYF. CDR3 coding DNA: TGTGCCAGCAGTGCGGACTACCAAGAGACCCAGTACTTC.

This clone turned up a few times. The chain carries TRBV28 and TRBJ1-1; unclear D gene. CDR3 length equals 11 residues. V lost 0 bases, J lost 5 bases, and 1 base lay in between. Per the germline V gene, CDR1 is MDHEN and CDR2 is SYDVKM. CDR3 residues: CASSLWTEAFF. CDR3 coding DNA: TGTGCCAGCAGTTTATGGACTGAAGCTTTCTTT.

This chain connects TRBV5-6 to TRBJ2-1; D not certain. This CDR3 has 16 amino acids. Deletions cut 0 bases from V and 0 bases from J, with 10 bases between. Germline V lookup: CDR1 SGHDT, CDR2 YYEEEE. CDR3 region: CASSLELKSSYNEQFF. CDR3 coding DNA: TGTGCCAGCAGCTTGGAACTGAAGAGCTCCTACAATGAGCAGTTCTTC. Full variable domain (missing parts from reference TRBV5-6 and TRBJ2-1): DAGVTQSPTHLIKTRGQQVTLRCSPKSGHDTVSWYQQALGQGPQFIFQYYEEEERQRGNFPDRFSGHQFPNYSSELNVNALLLGDSALYLCASSLELKSSYNEQFFGPGTRLTVL.

With respect to this clone: Relative to the germline gene, one junction end is altered; a read error may explain this. The rearrangement uses TRBV20-1 and TRBJ2-2, with D perhaps being TRBD1 or TRBD2 (5 bases each). CDR3 length equals 11 residues. Germline V gives CDR1 DFQATT, CDR2 SNEGSKA (reference sequence). The CDR3 protein is CSARGDGALFF. CDR3 coding DNA: TGCAGTGCTAGAGGCGACGGGGCGCTGTTTTTT.

The gene calls are TRBV7-9 and TRBJ2-7; D is uncertain. Germline V gene data show CDR1 as SEHNR and CDR2 as FQNEAQ (reference sequence). V lost 1 base to trimming and J lost 3 bases, with 10 bases between them. This CDR3 comprises 14 residues. The CDR3 loop is CASSLVFRDYEQYF. The CDR3 DNA reads as TGTGCCAGCAGCTTAGTCTTCCGAGACTACGAGCAGTACTTC.

The rearrangement uses TRBV19 and TRBJ2-7, with TRBD1 matching over 11 bases. The junction had 3 bases not matched to a gene; V was cut back by 7 bases and J by 4 bases. The germline CDR1 and CDR2 sequences are LNHDA and SQIVND (reference sequence). The CDR3 has 13 residues. CDR3 nucleotide sequence: TGTGCCAGTACTGGGGACAGGGGGTACGAGCAGTACTTC. It translates to CASTGDRGYEQYF.

The chain uses TRBV3-1 (or the pseudogene TRBV3-2) and TRBJ1-1; D unresolved. Per the germline V gene, CDR1 is LGHDT and CDR2 is YNNKEL (reference sequence). The CDR3 extends over 12 amino acids. V was trimmed by 5 bases and J by 4 bases, leaving 8 bases between them. The CDR3 nucleotides are TGTGCCAGCAGCGCCCGCCGCACTGAAGCTTTCTTT. Protein product: CASSARRTEAFF.

This clone has a single count. The rearrangement uses TRBV5-5 and TRBJ2-3; TRBD2 matches 9 bases. The CDR3 spans 16 residues. Trimming removed 6 bases from V and 0 bases from J; junction bases left unmatched: 8. Looked up from germline, CDR1 is SGHKS and CDR2 is YYEKEE (reference sequence). CDR3 region: CASTLGLARSTDTQYF. Here the CDR3 DNA reads TGTGCCAGCACCCTCGGACTAGCGAGAAGCACAGATACGCAGTATTTT.

The chain joins TRBV19 to TRBJ1-1; 8 bases are a match to TRBD1. Germline CDR1 reads LNHDA; CDR2 reads SQIVND (reference sequence). The V gene end was trimmed by 6 bases and the J gene end by 11 bases; junction bases not matched to a gene: 14. The CDR3 length is 14 residues. The CDR3 coding sequence is TGTGCCAGTAGCCCCCTTTCGGACAGGGAGATGGCTTTCTTT. Translated: CASSPLSDREMAFF.

The chain employs TRBV2 and TRBJ2-3; 12 nucleotides agree with TRBD2. The germline gives CDR1 SNHLY, CDR2 FYNNEI. The junction had 4 bases not matched to a gene; V was cut back by 3 bases and J by 0 bases. This CDR3 has 17 amino acids. CDR3 in amino acids: CASSEGLAGLSTDTQYF. In DNA, the CDR3 is TGTGCCAGCAGTGAGGGACTAGCGGGCCTTAGCACAGATACGCAGTATTTT.

This rearrangement joins TRBV9 to TRBJ1-1, with D possibly TRBD1 on 6 matching bases. The V gene lost 1 base and the J gene lost 4 bases, with 11 bases spanning the gap. CDR1 and CDR2 from the germline V gene are SGDLS and YYNGEE. CDR3 length: 14 residues. This CDR3 reads CASSVTGWSTEAFF. The DNA for the CDR3 is TGTGCCAGCAGCGTAACAGGGTGGTCCACTGAAGCTTTCTTT.

In this sample, this clone turned up once. The chain combines TRBV6-5 with TRBJ1-1; 10 nucleotides agree with TRBD1. With V trimmed by 4 bases and J by 5 bases, 7 bases remained unmatched. Per the germline V gene, CDR1 is MNHEY and CDR2 is SVGAGI. This CDR3 is 15 amino acids long. CDR3 loop: CASSSDRGPTTEAFF. CDR3 coding DNA: TGTGCCAGCAGTTCCGACAGGGGGCCAACAACTGAAGCTTTCTTT.

This chain connects TRBV14 to TRBJ2-2; the D gene is possibly TRBD2 (7 bases). V was shortened by 10 bases and J by 2 bases, with 17 bases between the two germline ends. Per germline, CDR1 SGHDN and CDR2 FVKESK. This CDR3 has 15 amino acids. The CDR3 sequence is CATNGGPINTGELFF. CDR3 DNA sequence: TGTGCCACCAACGGGGGGCCCATCAACACCGGGGAGCTGTTTTTT.

The chain joins TRBV6-5 to TRBJ2-3; a possible D gene is TRBD1 (5 bases). The V end lost 0 bases, the J end lost 5 bases, and 12 bases lay between the germline ends. The CDR3 contains 15 residues. Germline V gives CDR1 MNHEY, CDR2 SVGAGI. CDR3 nucleotide sequence: TGTGCCAGCAGTTACTCTAGGGGTACAAAAGATACGCAGTATTTT. Amino acids: CASSYSRGTKDTQYF.

The chain uses TRBV5-4 and TRBJ2-1; no reliable D call. This CDR3 contains 15 residues. Germline-derived CDR1 and CDR2 are SGHNT and YYREEE (reference sequence). V was clipped by 0 bases and J by 2 bases, with 9 bases between them. The CDR3 sequence: CASSLVSRPYNEQFF. The CDR3 DNA is TGTGCCAGCAGCTTGGTCTCTAGACCCTACAATGAGCAGTTCTTC.

The rearrangement joins TRBV2 to TRBJ1-5, with unresolved D. V gave up 8 bases and J gave up 0 bases, with 8 bases separating them. CDR3 length: 13 residues. The germline gives CDR1 SNHLY, CDR2 FYNNEI. This CDR3 reads CASRTTSNQPQHF. The DNA of the CDR3 is TGTGCCAGCCGCACAACTAGCAATCAGCCCCAGCATTTT.

The V and J genes are TRBV19 and TRBJ2-3; TRBD1 aligns across 9 bases. V lost 5 bases, J lost 7 bases, and 13 bases stayed unmatched. Per germline, CDR1 LNHDA and CDR2 SQIVND (reference sequence). This CDR3 region has 16 residues. This chain's CDR3 is CASSSPGTGSGNTQYF. For the CDR3, the DNA is TGTGCCAGTAGTTCCCCAGGGACAGGGAGCGGAAATACGCAGTATTTT. The full variable domain, completed using reference TRBV19 and TRBJ2-3, is DGGITQSPKYLFRKEGQNVTLSCEQNLNHDAMYWYRQDPGQGLRLIYYSQIVNDFQKGDIAEGYSVSREKKESFPLTVTSAQKNPTAFYLCASSSPGTGSGNTQYFGPGTRLTVL.

The chain uses TRBV29-1 and TRBJ2-2; no clear D. The germline CDR1 and CDR2 sequences are SQVTM and ANQGSEA. The CDR3 consists of 10 residues. Trimming took 7 bases from V and 0 from J, leaving 0 bases between them. CDR3 DNA sequence: TGCAGCGCGAACACCGGGGAGCTGTTTTTT. As protein: CSANTGELFF.